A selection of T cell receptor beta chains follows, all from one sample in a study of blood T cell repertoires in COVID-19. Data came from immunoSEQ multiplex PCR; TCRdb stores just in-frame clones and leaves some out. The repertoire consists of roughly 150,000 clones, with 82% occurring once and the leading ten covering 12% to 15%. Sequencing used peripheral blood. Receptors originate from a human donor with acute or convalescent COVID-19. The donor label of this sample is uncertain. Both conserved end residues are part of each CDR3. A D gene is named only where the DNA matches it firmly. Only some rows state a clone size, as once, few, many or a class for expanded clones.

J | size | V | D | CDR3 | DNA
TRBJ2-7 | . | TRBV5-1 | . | CASSWGGGEQYF | TGCGCCAGCAGCTGGGGTGGAGGCGAGCAGTACTTC
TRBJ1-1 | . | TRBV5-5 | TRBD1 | CASSDDRGATEAFF | TGTGCCAGCAGCGATGACAGGGGGGCCACTGAAGCTTTCTTT
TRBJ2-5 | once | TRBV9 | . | CASSVVGGPGKTQYF | TGTGCCAGCAGCGTAGTCGGGGGGCCCGGGAAGACCCAGTACTTC
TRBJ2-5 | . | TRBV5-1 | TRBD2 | CASSFERGEETQYF | TGCGCCAGCAGCTTCGAGCGGGGGGAAGAGACCCAGTACTTC
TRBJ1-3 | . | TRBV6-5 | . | CASKTGHYSGNTIYF | TGTGCCAGCAAAACAGGGCACTACTCTGGAAACACCATATATTTT
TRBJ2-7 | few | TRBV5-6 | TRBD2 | CASSLQTSGGAPYEQYF | TGTGCCAGCAGCTTGCAGACTAGCGGGGGGGCTCCTTACGAGCAGTACTTC
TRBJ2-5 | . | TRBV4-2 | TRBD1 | CASSQLGQGQETQYF | TGTGCCAGCAGCCAACTCGGACAGGGACAAGAGACCCAGTACTTC
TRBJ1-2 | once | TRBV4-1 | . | CASRLTAASKGYTF | TGCGCCAGCCGTTTGACAGCCGCGTCGAAGGGCTACACCTTC
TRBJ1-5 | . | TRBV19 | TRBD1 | CASSVGQVGQPQHF | TGTGCCAGTAGCGTTGGACAGGTAGGGCAGCCCCAGCATTTT
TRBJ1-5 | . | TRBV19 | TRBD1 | CASSAAGTGYQPQHF | TGTGCCAGTAGTGCCGCCGGGACAGGGTATCAGCCCCAGCATTTT
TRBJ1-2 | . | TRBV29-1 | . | CSVVGPTRLSNYGYTF | TGCAGCGTTGTAGGGCCGACTAGACTGTCTAACTATGGCTACACCTTC
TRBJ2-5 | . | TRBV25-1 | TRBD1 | CASSEGQGFQETQYF | TGTGCCAGCAGTGAGGGACAGGGGTTCCAAGAGACCCAGTACTTC
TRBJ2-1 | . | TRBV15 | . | CATSRGRQLIGNEQFF | TGTGCCACCAGCAGAGGCCGACAACTCATTGGCAATGAGCAGTTCTTC
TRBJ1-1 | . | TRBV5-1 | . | CASSSVGGNTEAFF | TGCGCCAGCAGTTCTGTAGGGGGGAACACTGAAGCTTTCTTT
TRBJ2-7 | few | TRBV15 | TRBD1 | CATSRGQGMGEQYF | TGTGCCACCAGCAGAGGACAGGGAATGGGCGAGCAGTACTTC
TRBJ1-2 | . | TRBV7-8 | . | CASSLVQGGGVGYGYTF | TGTGCCAGCAGCTTAGTGCAGGGTGGAGGGGTCGGCTATGGCTACACCTTC
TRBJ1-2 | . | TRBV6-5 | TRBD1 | CASSYSGQGGYGYTF | TGTGCCAGCAGTTACTCTGGACAGGGGGGCTATGGCTACACCTTC
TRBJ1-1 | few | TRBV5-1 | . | CASSAGTLNTEAFF | TGCGCCAGCAGCGCCGGGACATTGAACACTGAAGCTTTCTTT
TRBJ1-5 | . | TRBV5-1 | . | CASSWRDLKKEQPQHF | TGCGCCAGCAGCTGGCGGGACCTAAAAAAGGAACAGCCCCAGCATTTT
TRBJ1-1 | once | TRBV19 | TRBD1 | CASSKARDRGAEAFF | TGTGCCAGTAGTAAGGCCCGGGACAGGGGCGCTGAAGCTTTCTTT
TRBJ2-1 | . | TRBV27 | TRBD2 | CASSSRLAGGADEQFF | TGTGCCAGCAGTTCCCGACTAGCGGGGGGTGCCGATGAGCAGTTCTTC
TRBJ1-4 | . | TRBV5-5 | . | CASSLPSGAEKLFF | TGTGCCAGCAGCTTGCCCAGCGGGGCTGAAAAACTGTTTTTT
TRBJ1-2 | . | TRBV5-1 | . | CASSLVEGNYGYTF | TGCGCCAGCAGCTTGGTAGAGGGAAACTATGGCTACACCTTC
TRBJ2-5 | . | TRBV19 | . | CASGSQETQYF | TGTGCCAGTGGCAGTCAAGAGACCCAGTACTTC
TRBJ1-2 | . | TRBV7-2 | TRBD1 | CASRDTGAALYGYTF | TGTGCCAGCAGGGATACAGGGGCGGCTCTCTATGGCTACACCTTC
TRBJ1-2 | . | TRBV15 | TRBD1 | CATSRGQGTNYGYTF | TGTGCCACCAGCAGAGGACAGGGAACTAACTATGGCTACACCTTC
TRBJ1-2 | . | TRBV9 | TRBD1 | CASSVGVIRGDRGGYTF | TGTGCCAGCAGCGTAGGAGTTATCCGCGGGGACAGAGGAGGCTACACCTTC
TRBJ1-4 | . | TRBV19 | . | CASSPPTATNEKLFF | TGTGCCAGTAGTCCCCCGACAGCAACTAATGAAAAACTGTTTTTT
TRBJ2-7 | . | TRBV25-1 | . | CASIGHLYYEQYF | TGTGCCAGCATCGGACACCTATACTACGAGCAGTACTTC
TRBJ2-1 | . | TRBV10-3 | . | CAILEQGRNEQFF | TGTGCCATCCTGGAACAGGGGAGGAATGAGCAGTTCTTC
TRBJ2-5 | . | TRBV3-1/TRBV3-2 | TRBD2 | CASSQVAGIQYF | TGTGCCAGCAGCCAGGTAGCGGGAATCCAGTACTTC
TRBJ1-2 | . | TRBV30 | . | CAWSPSTSYGYTF | TGTGCCTGGAGTCCTAGTACCTCCTATGGCTACACCTTC
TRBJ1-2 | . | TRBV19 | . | CASSIEGGRGYTF | TGTGCCAGTAGTATAGAGGGAGGTCGTGGCTACACCTTC
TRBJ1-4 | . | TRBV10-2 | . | CASSVGGGPGEKLFF | TGCGCCAGCAGTGTCGGCGGGGGCCCGGGAGAAAAACTGTTTTTT
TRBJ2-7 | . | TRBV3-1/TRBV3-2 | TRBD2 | CASTPSGLASSEQYF | TGTGCCAGTACCCCTTCCGGACTAGCTTCAAGCGAGCAGTACTTC
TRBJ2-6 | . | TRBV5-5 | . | CASSLGARQPGANVLTF | TGTGCCAGCAGCTTGGGGGCCCGACAACCTGGGGCCAACGTCCTGACTTTC
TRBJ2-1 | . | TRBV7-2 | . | CASSAGQSSYNEQFF | TGTGCCAGCAGCGCGGGACAGAGCTCCTACAATGAGCAGTTCTTC
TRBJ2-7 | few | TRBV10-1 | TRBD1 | CASTPTGNGEQYF | TGCGCCAGCACCCCGACAGGGAACGGCGAGCAGTACTTC
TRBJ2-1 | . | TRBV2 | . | CASRNRGGGNEQFF | TGTGCCAGCAGAAACAGGGGGGGAGGCAATGAGCAGTTCTTC
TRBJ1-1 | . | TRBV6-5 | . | CASKYQGTHTEAFF | TGTGCCAGCAAGTATCAGGGGACACACACTGAAGCTTTCTTT
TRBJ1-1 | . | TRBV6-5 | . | CASSYRGGNTEAFF | TGTGCCAGCAGTTACAGAGGGGGTAACACTGAAGCTTTCTTT
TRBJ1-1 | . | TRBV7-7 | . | CASSSARVGNTEAFF | TGTGCCAGCAGCTCGGCGAGGGTGGGGAACACTGAAGCTTTCTTT
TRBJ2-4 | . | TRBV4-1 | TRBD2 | CASSLGGLAGAKNIQYF | TGCGCCAGCAGCTTAGGCGGACTAGCGGGGGCCAAAAACATTCAGTACTTC
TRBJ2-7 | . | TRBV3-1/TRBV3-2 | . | CASSQDRVAYEQYF | TGTGCCAGCAGCCAAGACAGGGTTGCCTACGAGCAGTACTTC
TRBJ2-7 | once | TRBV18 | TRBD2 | CASSQASGGPYEQYF | TGTGCCAGCTCACAGGCTAGCGGGGGGCCCTACGAGCAGTACTTC
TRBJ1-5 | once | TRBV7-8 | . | CASSFRGGESNQPQHF | TGTGCCAGCAGCTTCAGGGGCGGTGAAAGCAATCAGCCCCAGCATTTT
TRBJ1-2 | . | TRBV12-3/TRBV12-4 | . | CASSPQQGRGYTF | TGTGCCAGCAGTCCGCAACAGGGTAGAGGCTACACCTTC
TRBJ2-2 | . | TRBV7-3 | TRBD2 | CASSSGGSTGELFF | TGTGCCAGCAGCTCGGGGGGATCCACCGGGGAGCTGTTTTTT
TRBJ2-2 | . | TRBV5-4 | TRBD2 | CASSLALAGGSGELFF | TGTGCCAGCAGCTTGGCACTAGCGGGGGGATCTGGGGAGCTGTTTTTT
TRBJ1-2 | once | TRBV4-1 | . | CASSPAGDLVGYGYTF | TGCGCCAGCAGCCCTGCGGGGGATCTGGTAGGCTATGGCTACACCTTC
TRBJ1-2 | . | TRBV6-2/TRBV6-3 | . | CASSSQGASNYGYTF | TGTGCCAGCAGTTCGCAAGGGGCGAGTAACTATGGCTACACCTTC
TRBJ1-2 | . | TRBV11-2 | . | CASSSSRGILYGYTF | TGTGCCAGCAGCTCCTCGCGGGGTATCCTCTATGGCTACACCTTC
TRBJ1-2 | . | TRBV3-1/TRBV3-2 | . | CASSQDRFGYGYTF | TGTGCCAGCAGCCAAGATAGATTCGGCTATGGCTACACCTTC
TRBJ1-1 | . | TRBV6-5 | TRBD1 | CASSSQGVRTEAFF | TGTGCCAGCAGTTCACAGGGGGTAAGGACTGAAGCTTTCTTT
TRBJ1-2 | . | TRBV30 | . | CAWSREYYGYTF | TGTGCCTGGAGTCGGGAGTACTATGGCTACACCTTC
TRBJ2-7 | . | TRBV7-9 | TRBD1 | CASSADTGGAGYEQYF | TGTGCCAGCAGCGCAGACACAGGGGGCGCGGGGTACGAGCAGTACTTC
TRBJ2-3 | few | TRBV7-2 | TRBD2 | CASSAPSGGAASTDTQYF | TGTGCCAGCAGCGCCCCTAGCGGGGGGGCCGCCAGCACAGATACGCAGTATTTT
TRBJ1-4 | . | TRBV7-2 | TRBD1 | CASSLAGQINEKLFF | TGTGCCAGCAGCTTGGCGGGACAGATTAATGAAAAACTGTTTTTT